These 12 T cell receptor beta chains came from one sample sequenced in a study of blood T cell repertoires in COVID-19. Libraries were prepared by immunoSEQ multiplex PCR; TCRdb keeps only in-frame clonotypes and omits some of them. The table includes over 120,000 clones, 70% to 90% detected once. The sample comprised PBMCs or T cells enriched from blood (not recorded which). The source of these receptors is a man aged 50 to 59 who had recovered from COVID-19.

This rearrangement joins TRBV11-1 to TRBJ2-5, with 7 bases identical to TRBD2. Losses at the gene ends were 1 base for V and 4 bases for J; bases not matched to a gene: 6. Per the germline V gene, CDR1 is SGHAT and CDR2 is FQDESV (reference sequence). This CDR3 has 15 amino acids. CDR3 in DNA: TGTGCCAGCAGCTTAGATGCGACTAGCCGAGAGACCCAGTACTTC. It yields the protein CASSLDATSRETQYF.

The chain joins TRBV5-1 to TRBJ1-2; no clear D gene. The V end was cut by 0 bases, the J end by 6 bases, with 15 bases between. CDR1 is SGHRS and CDR2 is YFSETQ in the germline V gene. This CDR3 is built from 15 residues. CDR3 protein: CASSLAAEGWDGYTF. In DNA form, the CDR3 reads TGCGCCAGCAGCTTGGCTGCTGAGGGTTGGGATGGCTACACCTTC.

V and J are TRBV7-9 and TRBJ2-1; 7 positions match TRBD1. CDR1 and CDR2 (germline): SEHNR, FQNEAQ (reference sequence). The CDR3 has 15 residues. V was pared by 2 bases and J by 6 bases, with 7 bases of the junction left unmatched. CDR3 nucleotide sequence: TGTGCCAGCAGCTTAACCACAGGGGACATCAATGAGCAGTTCTTC. Amino acids: CASSLTTGDINEQFF.

The chain combines TRBV6-6 with TRBJ2-1; 14 nucleotides line up with TRBD2. CDR1 and CDR2 from the germline V gene are MNHNY and SVGAGI (reference sequence). The length of the CDR3 is 15 residues. V gave up 4 bases and J gave up 10 bases; unmatched junction bases: 6. The chain's CDR3 is CASSLTSGRVREQFF. Written as DNA, the CDR3 is TGTGCCAGCAGTTTGACTAGCGGGAGGGTTAGGGAGCAGTTCTTC.

V gene TRBV3-1 (or the pseudogene TRBV3-2) combines with J gene TRBJ2-3; TRBD1 is a possible D gene (7 bases). This CDR3 has 15 amino acids. Germline V gene data show CDR1 as LGHDT and CDR2 as YNNKEL (reference sequence). Trimming left V 4 bases short and J 3 bases short, with 14 bases between. CDR3 sequence: CASSPRDSGTDTQYF. CDR3 DNA: TGTGCCAGCAGCCCCCGGGACAGCGGGACAGATACGCAGTATTTT.

The CDR3 is CASRSGYSYEQYF. The CDR3 region has the DNA TGTGCCAGTAGATCGGGATACTCCTACGAGCAGTACTTC. This chain joins TRBV19 and TRBJ2-7; TRBD2 might be the D (5 bases). The length of the CDR3 is 13 residues. V dropped 6 bases and J dropped 0 bases, with 9 bases sitting between them. Looked up from germline, CDR1 is LNHDA and CDR2 is SQIVND (reference sequence).

The chain joins TRBV4-3 to TRBJ2-7; TRBD2 matches 10 bases. The CDR3 is made up of 17 amino acids. V was pared by 4 bases and J by 5 bases, with 14 bases of the junction left unmatched. Germline-derived CDR1 and CDR2 are LGHNA and YSLEER. CDR3 coding DNA: TGCGCCAGCAGCCCAACCGAAACCGGGACTAGCGCCAACGAGCAGTACTTC. Protein product: CASSPTETGTSANEQYF.

The genes are TRBV5-1 and TRBJ1-1; 8 nucleotides match TRBD1. This CDR3 has 15 amino acids. V trimming: 3 bases; J trimming: 0 bases; junction bases outside the gene matches: 4. The V gene's germline CDR1 is SGHRS and CDR2 YFSETQ. CDR3 sequence: CASSSGQGMNTEAFF. In DNA, the CDR3 is TGCGCCAGCAGCTCCGGACAGGGCATGAACACTGAAGCTTTCTTT.

The chain uses TRBV6-5 and TRBJ1-2, with D perhaps TRBD1 (5 bases). V was clipped by 5 bases and J by 6 bases, with 13 bases between them. CDR1 is MNHEY, CDR2 SVGAGI, per germline. CDR3 length: 13 amino acids. The CDR3, as DNA: TGTGCCAGCAGTATTACAGGACGGAATGGCTACACCTTC. Translated: CASSITGRNGYTF.

CDR3 residues: CASSILQGANTEAFF. CDR3 nucleotides: TGTGCCAGCAGCATTTTACAGGGGGCAAACACTGAAGCTTTCTTT. The chain is built from TRBV7-8 and TRBJ1-1, with 9 bases aligning to TRBD1. This CDR3 is built from 15 residues. The V gene's germline CDR1 is SGHVS and CDR2 FQNEAQ. With 5 bases clipped from V and 2 bases from J, the junction kept 6 bases outside the gene matches.

The chain recombines TRBV7-2 with TRBJ2-1, with no clear D. The CDR3 loop spans 15 amino acids. V lost 5 bases, J lost 0 bases, and 11 bases lay in between. Germline values: CDR1 SGHTA, CDR2 FQGNSA. In nucleotides, the CDR3 is TGTGCCAGCAGCCCTGACTGGAACTCCTACAATGAGCAGTTCTTC. Protein: CASSPDWNSYNEQFF.

The CDR3 nucleotides are TGCGCCAGCAGCTTGTTGCGGGGGGAATCCTACGAGCAGTACGTC. Translated: CASSLLRGESYEQYV. The chain links TRBV5-1 to TRBJ2-7; 8 bases line up with TRBD2. The CDR3 is made up of 15 amino acids. Germline V lookup: CDR1 SGHRS, CDR2 YFSETQ. J gave up 1 base and V 1 base, and 4 bases lay outside the gene matches.